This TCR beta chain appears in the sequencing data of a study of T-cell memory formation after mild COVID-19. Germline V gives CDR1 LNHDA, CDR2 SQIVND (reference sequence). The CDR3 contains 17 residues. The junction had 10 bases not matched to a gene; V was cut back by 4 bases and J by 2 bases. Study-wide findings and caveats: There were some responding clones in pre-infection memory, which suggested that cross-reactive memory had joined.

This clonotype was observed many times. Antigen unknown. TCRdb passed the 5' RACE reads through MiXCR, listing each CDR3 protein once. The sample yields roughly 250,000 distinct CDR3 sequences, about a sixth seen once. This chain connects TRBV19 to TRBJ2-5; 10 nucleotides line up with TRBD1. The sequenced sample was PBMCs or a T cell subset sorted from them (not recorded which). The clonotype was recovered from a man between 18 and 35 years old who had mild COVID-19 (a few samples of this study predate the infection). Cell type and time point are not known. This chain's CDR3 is CASSTGQGTRGQETQYF. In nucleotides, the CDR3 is TGTGCCAGTAGTACGGGACAGGGGACAAGGGGACAAGAGACCCAGTACTTC. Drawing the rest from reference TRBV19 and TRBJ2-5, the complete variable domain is DGGITQSPKYLFRKEGQNVTLSCEQNLNHDAMYWYRQDPGQGLRLIYYSQIVNDFQKGDIAEGYSVSREKKESFPLTVTSAQKNPTAFYLCASSTGQGTRGQETQYFGPGTRLLVL.